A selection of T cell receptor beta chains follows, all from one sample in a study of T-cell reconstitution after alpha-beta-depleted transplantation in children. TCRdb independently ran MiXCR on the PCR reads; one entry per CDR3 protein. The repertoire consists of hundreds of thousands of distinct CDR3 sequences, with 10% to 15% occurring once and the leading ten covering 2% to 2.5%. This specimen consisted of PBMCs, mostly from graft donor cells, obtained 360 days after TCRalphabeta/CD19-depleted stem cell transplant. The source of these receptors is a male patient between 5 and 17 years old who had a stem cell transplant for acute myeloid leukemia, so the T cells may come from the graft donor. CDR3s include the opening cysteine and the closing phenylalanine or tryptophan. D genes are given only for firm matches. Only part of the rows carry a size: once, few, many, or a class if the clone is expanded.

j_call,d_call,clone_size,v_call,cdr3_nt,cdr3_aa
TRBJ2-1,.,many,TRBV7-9,TGTGCCAGCAGCACCCATCACAATGAGCAGTTCTTC,CASSTHHNEQFF
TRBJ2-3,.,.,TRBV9,TGTGCCAGCAGCGTTGACCCGAACACAGATACGCAGTATTTT,CASSVDPNTDTQYF
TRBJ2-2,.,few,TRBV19,TGTGCCAGTAGCCTTAAGGGCCGACTAGGGATCGGGGAGCTGTTTTTT,CASSLKGRLGIGELFF
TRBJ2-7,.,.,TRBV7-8,TGTGCCAGCAGCTTAGTGGAGGGGGCTTACGAGCAGTACTTC,CASSLVEGAYEQYF
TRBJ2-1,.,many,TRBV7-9,TGTGCCAGCAGCCCAACAGGGTACTCCTACAATGAGCAGTTCTTC,CASSPTGYSYNEQFF
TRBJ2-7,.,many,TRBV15,TGTGCCACCAGCAGAACTAAGATGGGCTCCTACGAGCAGTACTTC,CATSRTKMGSYEQYF
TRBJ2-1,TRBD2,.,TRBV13,TGTGCCAGCAGCTTACGAAGCGGGGGGGACTACAATGAGCAGTTCTTC,CASSLRSGGDYNEQFF
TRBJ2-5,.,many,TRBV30,TGTGCCTGGAGTGTACAAGAGACCCAGTACTTC,CAWSVQETQYF
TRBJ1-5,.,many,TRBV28,TGTGCCAGCACGCCTGACTTGGTGGCTCAGCCCCAGCATTTT,CASTPDLVAQPQHF
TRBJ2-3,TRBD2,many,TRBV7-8,TGTGCCAGCAGCACCATACTAGCGGGAGGCACAGATACGCAGTATTTT,CASSTILAGGTDTQYF
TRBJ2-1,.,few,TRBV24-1,TGTGCCACCAGTGATTTGTCGGTGATAGCGTCCCTCGACTACAATGAGCAGTTCTTC,CATSDLSVIASLDYNEQFF
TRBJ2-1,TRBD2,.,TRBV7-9,TGTGCCAGCAGCTTATCTGCTAGCGGGAACTACAATGAGCAGTTCTTC,CASSLSASGNYNEQFF
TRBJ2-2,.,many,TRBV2,TGTGCCAGCAGTGAAATTTTGGGGACGACGAACACCGGGGAGCTGTTTTTT,CASSEILGTTNTGELFF
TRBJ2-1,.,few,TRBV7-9,TGTGCCAGCAGCTCCCTCTCAGCGCCGAGCTCCTACAATGAGCAGTTCTTC,CASSSLSAPSSYNEQFF
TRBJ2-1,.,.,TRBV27,TGTGCCAGCAGTTTCCGATCGGGGTTCTACAATGAGTTGATCTTC,CASSFRSGFYNELIF
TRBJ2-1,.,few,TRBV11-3,TGTGCCAGCAGCTTAGATACCCCCCATGAGCAGTTCTTC,CASSLDTPHEQFF
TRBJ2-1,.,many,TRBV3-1,TGTGCCAGCAGCCAATTATCGAGAGGACCTGTCTTC,CASSQLSRGPVF
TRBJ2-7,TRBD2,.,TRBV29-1,TGCAGCGTTGTCGGCGGGACTAAAGCAACGACGTTGAGCTACGAGCGGTACTTC,CSVVGGTKATTLSYERYF
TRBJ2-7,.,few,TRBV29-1,TGCAGCACCAACCTGGGCGGGACAGCGGATCAGCAGTACTTC,CSTNLGGTADQQYF
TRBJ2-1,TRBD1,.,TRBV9,TGTGCCAGCAGCGTAGAGGGGACAGGGGTTAACTACAATGAGCAGTTCTTC,CASSVEGTGVNYNEQFF
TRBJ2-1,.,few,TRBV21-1,TGTGCCAGCGGTCGGGAGGCACCCTACAATGAGCAGTTCTTC,CASGREAPYNEQFF
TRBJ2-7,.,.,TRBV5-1,TGCGCCAGCAGCTTGGCGATAACCTACGAGCAGTACTTC,CASSLAITYEQYF
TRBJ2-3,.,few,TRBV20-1,TGCAGTAAGAATCCGCGGGCAGATACGCAGTATTTT,CSKNPRADTQYF
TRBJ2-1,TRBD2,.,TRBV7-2,TGTGCCAGCAGCTTATGGGGTCTAGCGGTATCCAATGAGCAGTTCTTC,CASSLWGLAVSNEQFF
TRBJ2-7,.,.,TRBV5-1,TGCGCCAGCAGCTTGGGCGTCAACTCCTACGAGCAGTACTTC,CASSLGVNSYEQYF
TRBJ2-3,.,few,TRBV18,TGTGCCAGCTCACCGAACAGTTTGTCAGATACGCAGTATTTT,CASSPNSLSDTQYF
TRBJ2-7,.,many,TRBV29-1,TGCAGCGTTGATAGTGGGGCAAGGGAGCAGTACTTC,CSVDSGAREQYF
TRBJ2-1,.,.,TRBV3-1,TGTGCCAGCAGCCACGCGACCATCTACAATGAGCAGTTCTTC,CASSHATIYNEQFF
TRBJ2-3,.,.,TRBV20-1,TGCAGTGCTAGACGGGCTAGCACAGATACGCAGTATTTT,CSARRASTDTQYF
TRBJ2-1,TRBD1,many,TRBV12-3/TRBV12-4,TGTGCCAGCAGTCGGGGACAGGGGAGCTCCTACAATGAGCAGTTCTTC,CASSRGQGSSYNEQFF
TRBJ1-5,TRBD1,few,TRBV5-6,TGTGCCAGCAGCTTGGGAAAGACAGGGCCGATTGGGAATCAGCCCCAGCATTTT,CASSLGKTGPIGNQPQHF
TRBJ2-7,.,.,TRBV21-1,TGTGCCAGCAGCAAAGGACAGGTCAACCACGAGCAGTACTTC,CASSKGQVNHEQYF
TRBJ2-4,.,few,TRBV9,TGTGCCAGCAGCGTAGAGGGGGGGCCGCCTTCCTACTTC,CASSVEGGPPSYF